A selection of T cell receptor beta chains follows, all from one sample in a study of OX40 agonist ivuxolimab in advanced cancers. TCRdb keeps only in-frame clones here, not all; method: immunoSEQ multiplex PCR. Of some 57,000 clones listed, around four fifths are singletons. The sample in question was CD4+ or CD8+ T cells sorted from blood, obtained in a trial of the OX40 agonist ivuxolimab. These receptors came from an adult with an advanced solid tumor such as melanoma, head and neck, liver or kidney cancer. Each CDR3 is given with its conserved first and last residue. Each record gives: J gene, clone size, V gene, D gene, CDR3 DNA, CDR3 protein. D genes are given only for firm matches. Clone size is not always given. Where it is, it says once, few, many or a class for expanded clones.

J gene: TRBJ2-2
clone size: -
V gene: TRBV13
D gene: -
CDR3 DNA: TGTGCCAGCAGCCTCCGAACAGGGAACTGGGAGCTGTTTTTT
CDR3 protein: CASSLRTGNWELFF

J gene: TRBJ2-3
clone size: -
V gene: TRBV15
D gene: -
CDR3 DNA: TGTGCCACCAGCAGAGATAGACAGGATACGCAGTATTTT
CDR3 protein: CATSRDRQDTQYF

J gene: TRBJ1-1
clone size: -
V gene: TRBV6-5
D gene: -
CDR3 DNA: TGTGCCAGCACGGAGACTAGGATAACTGAAGCTTTCTTT
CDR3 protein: CASTETRITEAFF

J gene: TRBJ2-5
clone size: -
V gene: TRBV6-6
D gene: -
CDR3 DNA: TGTGCCAGCACCCCGCGGAGGACAGCAGAGACCCAGTACTTC
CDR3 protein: CASTPRRTAETQYF

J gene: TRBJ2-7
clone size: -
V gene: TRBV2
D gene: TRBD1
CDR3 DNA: TGTGCCAGCAGATGGACAGGGTCCGACGAGCAGTACTTC
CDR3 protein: CASRWTGSDEQYF

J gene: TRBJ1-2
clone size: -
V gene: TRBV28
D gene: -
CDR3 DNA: TGTGCCAGCAGTTTAAATGGAAACTATGGCTACACCTTC
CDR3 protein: CASSLNGNYGYTF

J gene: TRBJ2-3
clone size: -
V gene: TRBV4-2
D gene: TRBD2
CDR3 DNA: TGTGCCAGCAGCCAAAATAGCGGGGGCGGGGGCACAGATACGCAGTATTTT
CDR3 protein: CASSQNSGGGGTDTQYF

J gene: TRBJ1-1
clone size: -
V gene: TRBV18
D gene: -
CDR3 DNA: TGTGCCAGCTCACCACCAAGCTTAGGGTCGAACACTGAAGCTTTCTTT
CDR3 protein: CASSPPSLGSNTEAFF

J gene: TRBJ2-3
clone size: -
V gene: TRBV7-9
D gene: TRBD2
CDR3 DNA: TGTGCCAGCAGCATCAGCGGGGGCACAGATACGCAGTATTTT
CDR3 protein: CASSISGGTDTQYF

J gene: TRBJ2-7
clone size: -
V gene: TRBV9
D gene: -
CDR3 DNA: TGTGCCAGCAGCGTACCTCCACTCTACGAGCAGTACTTC
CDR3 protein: CASSVPPLYEQYF

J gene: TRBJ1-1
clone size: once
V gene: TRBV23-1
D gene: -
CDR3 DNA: TGCGCCAGCAGTCAATCCCAGATGAACACTGAAGCTTTCTTT
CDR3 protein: CASSQSQMNTEAFF

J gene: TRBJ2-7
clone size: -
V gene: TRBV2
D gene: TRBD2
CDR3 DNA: TGTGCCAGTAACCCGGGACTAGCGGGGGGGCCGTATTACGAGCAGTACTTC
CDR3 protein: CASNPGLAGGPYYEQYF

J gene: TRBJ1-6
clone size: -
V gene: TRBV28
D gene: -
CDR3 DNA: TGTGCCAGCAGCTCCGGGACGGCCGGGAATTCACCCCTCCACTTT
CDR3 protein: CASSSGTAGNSPLHF

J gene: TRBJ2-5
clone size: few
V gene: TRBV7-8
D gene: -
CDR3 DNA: TGTGCCAGCAGCCCCGGTGGAGACCAAGAGACCCAGTACTTC
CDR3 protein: CASSPGGDQETQYF

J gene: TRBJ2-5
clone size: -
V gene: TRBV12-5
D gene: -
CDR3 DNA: TGTGCTAGTGGGCCCCCGGTTCTTGGAGAGACCCAGTACTTC
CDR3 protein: CASGPPVLGETQYF

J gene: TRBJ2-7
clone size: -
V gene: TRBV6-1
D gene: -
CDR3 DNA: TGTGCCAGCAGTGACTCCTACGAGCAGTACTTC
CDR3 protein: CASSDSYEQYF

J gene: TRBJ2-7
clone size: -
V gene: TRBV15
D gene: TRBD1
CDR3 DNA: TGTGCCACCAGCAGGGCCGGACAGGGATCCTACGAGCAGTACTTC
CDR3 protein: CATSRAGQGSYEQYF

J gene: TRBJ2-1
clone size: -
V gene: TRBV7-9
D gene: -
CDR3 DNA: TGTGCCAGCAGCTTCGCGGGGTTGCCCGAGCAGTTCTTC
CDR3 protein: CASSFAGLPEQFF

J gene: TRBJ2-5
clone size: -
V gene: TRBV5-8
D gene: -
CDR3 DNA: TGTGCCAGCAGCTCAGGGAACCTAAAAGAGACCCAGTACTTC
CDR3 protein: CASSSGNLKETQYF

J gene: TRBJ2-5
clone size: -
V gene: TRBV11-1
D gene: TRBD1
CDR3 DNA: TGTGCCAGCAGCTTAGCGGGACAGGGGGCAATCCGAGAGACCCAGTACTTC
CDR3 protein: CASSLAGQGAIRETQYF

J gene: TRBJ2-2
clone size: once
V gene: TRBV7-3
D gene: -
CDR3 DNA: TGTGCCAGCAGCTTATATTCCGGGGAGCTGTTTTTT
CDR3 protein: CASSLYSGELFF

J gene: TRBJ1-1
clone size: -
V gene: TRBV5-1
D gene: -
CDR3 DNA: TGCGCCAGCAGCTTGCAGCAGAACACTGAAGCTTTCTTT
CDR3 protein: CASSLQQNTEAFF

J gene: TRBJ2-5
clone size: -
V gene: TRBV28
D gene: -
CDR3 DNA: TGTGCCAGCATTGGGGATCTCGGGCAGACCCAGTACTTC
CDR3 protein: CASIGDLGQTQYF

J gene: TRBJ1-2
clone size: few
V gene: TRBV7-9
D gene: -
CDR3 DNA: TGTGCCAGCAGCTTAGTATTGACATTCTTC
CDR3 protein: CASSLVLTFF

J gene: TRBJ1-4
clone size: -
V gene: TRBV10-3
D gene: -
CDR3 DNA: TGTGCCGCGGGGGCAGGGATGAATGAAAAACTGTTTTTT
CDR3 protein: CAAGAGMNEKLFF

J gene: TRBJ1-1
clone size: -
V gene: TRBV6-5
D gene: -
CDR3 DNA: TGTGCCAGCAGGCAAACAGGGCAGATGAACACTGAAGCTTTCTTT
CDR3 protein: CASRQTGQMNTEAFF

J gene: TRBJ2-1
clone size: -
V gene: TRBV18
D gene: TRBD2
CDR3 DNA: TGTGCCAGCTCACCTTTAGCGGGGGGGTACAATGAGCAGTTCTTC
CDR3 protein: CASSPLAGGYNEQFF

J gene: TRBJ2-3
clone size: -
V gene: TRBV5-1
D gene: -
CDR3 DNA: TGCGCCAGCAGCTTCGGGGGGCGCTCAGATACGCAGTATTTT
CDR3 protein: CASSFGGRSDTQYF

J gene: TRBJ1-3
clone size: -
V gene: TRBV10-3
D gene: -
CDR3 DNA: TGTGCCATCAGGGCCAGTTCTGGAAACACCATATATTTT
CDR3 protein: CAIRASSGNTIYF

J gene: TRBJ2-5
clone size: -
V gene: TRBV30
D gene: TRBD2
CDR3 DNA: TGTGCCTGGAGTGGGGGGGGGTCCCGGGAGACCCAGTACTTC
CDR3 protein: CAWSGGGSRETQYF

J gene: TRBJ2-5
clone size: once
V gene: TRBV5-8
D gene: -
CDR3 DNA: TGTGCCAGCAGCTTGGCGGGGACCCAGTACTTC
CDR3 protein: CASSLAGTQYF

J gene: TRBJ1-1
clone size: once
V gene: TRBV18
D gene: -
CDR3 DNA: TGTGCCAGCTCACCACGGGAAGGGGAAGCTTTCTTT
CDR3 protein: CASSPREGEAFF

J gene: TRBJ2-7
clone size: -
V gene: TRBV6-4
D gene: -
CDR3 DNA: TGTGCCAGCAGCGGGGGTATGAGCTCCTACGAGCAGTACTTC
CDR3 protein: CASSGGMSSYEQYF

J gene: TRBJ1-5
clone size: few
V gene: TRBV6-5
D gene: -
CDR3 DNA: TGTGCCAGCAGTTACGATAGCAATCAGCCCCAGCATTTT
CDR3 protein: CASSYDSNQPQHF

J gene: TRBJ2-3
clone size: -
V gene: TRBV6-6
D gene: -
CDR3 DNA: TGTGCCAGCAGTTTCTCAGCTAGCACAGATACGCAGTATTTT
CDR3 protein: CASSFSASTDTQYF

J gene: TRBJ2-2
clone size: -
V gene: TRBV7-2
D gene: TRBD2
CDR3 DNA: TGTGCCAGCAGCCCCCTAGCGGGGGTCACCGGGGAGCTGTTTTTT
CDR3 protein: CASSPLAGVTGELFF

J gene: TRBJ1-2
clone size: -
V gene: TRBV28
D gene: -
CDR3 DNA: TGTGCCAGCAGTCAAGGGACGGCCGGAGGTGATGGCTACACCTTC
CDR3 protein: CASSQGTAGGDGYTF